These 26 T cell receptor beta chains were all obtained from the same sample, sequenced in a study of blood T cell repertoires in COVID-19. Measured with immunoSEQ multiplex PCR; TCRdb has only the in-frame clones, and not every one. There are 190,000 or so clones in the sample; roughly 90% occur only once, and around 8% lies in the top ten. What was sequenced was PBMCs or T cells enriched from blood (not recorded which). The origin of the receptors is a woman aged 18-35 years who had recovered from COVID-19.

The genes are TRBV19 and TRBJ1-5, with 7 bases fitting TRBD1. The length of the CDR3 is 14 residues. Germline V gene sequence: CDR1 LNHDA, CDR2 SQIVND (reference sequence). Trimming at V came to 5 bases and at J to 3 bases, leaving 4 bases not matched to a gene. CDR3 nucleotide sequence: TGTGCCAGTAGTTTGACAGGGCTCAATCAGCCCCAGCATTTT. Translating gives CASSLTGLNQPQHF.

This rearrangement joins TRBV30 to TRBJ1-1, with no clear D. This CDR3 comprises 11 residues. Per the germline V gene, CDR1 is GTSNPN and CDR2 is SVGIG (reference sequence). Trimming pared 5 bases from V and 6 bases from J, leaving 10 bases between. The CDR3 nucleotides read TGTGCCTGGGCCCGGGGATCTGAAGCTTTCTTT. The encoded protein is CAWARGSEAFF.

On this clone itself: One end of the junction does not line up with germline, which may come from a read error. V gene TRBV12-3 or TRBV12-4 combines with J gene TRBJ1-3; D is ambiguous. This CDR3 contains 11 residues. Here the CDR3 DNA reads TGTGCCAGCACTTTACTAAACACCATATATTTT. Translated: CASTLLNTIYF.

The rearrangement links TRBV4-1 to TRBJ1-2, with D possibly TRBD1 on 5 matching bases. The CDR3 runs 15 residues. Trimming pared 0 bases from V and 5 bases from J, leaving 13 bases between. The germline V gene encodes CDR1 MGHRA and CDR2 YSYEKL. Here the CDR3 reads CASSQDRGGSYGYTF. CDR3 sequence (DNA): TGCGCCAGCAGCCAAGATCGGGGGGGAAGTTATGGCTACACCTTC.

In DNA, the CDR3 is TGTGCCACCAGTGATGGGAGGGACACCGGGGAGCTGTTTTTT. Translation gives CATSDGRDTGELFF. V gene TRBV24-1 combines with J gene TRBJ2-2; 7 bases are shared with TRBD2. The CDR3 extends over 14 amino acids. Unmatched junction bases numbered 0, after V lost 3 bases and J lost 3 bases. CDR1 is KGHDR and CDR2 is SFDVKD in the germline V gene.

V gene TRBV24-1 combines with J gene TRBJ2-7; D is uncertain. Trimming removed 4 bases from V and 4 bases from J, with 13 bases in between. CDR1 is KGHDR and CDR2 is SFDVKD in the germline V gene. The CDR3 is 14 amino acids. The CDR3, as DNA: TGTGCCACCAGTGAGTCTGGGCCCCCTTACGAGCAGTACTTC. This translates into CATSESGPPYEQYF.

The genes are TRBV6-5 and TRBJ1-6; unclear D gene. From germline, CDR1 is MNHEY and CDR2 SVGAGI. The V end lost 0 bases, the J end lost 8 bases, and 11 bases lay between the germline ends. CDR3 length equals 15 residues. The CDR3 nucleotides read TGTGCCAGCAGTTACTCCGAGGGTATATATTCACCCCTCCACTTT. Its translation: CASSYSEGIYSPLHF.

The chain employs TRBV7-2 and TRBJ2-7, with 8 bases that match TRBD2. Germline CDR1 and CDR2: SGHTA and FQGNSA. J gave up 0 bases and V 5 bases, and 6 bases lay outside the gene matches. This CDR3 spans 15 amino acids. Written as DNA, the CDR3 is TGTGCCAGCAGCGTGGCGGGGGGTAACTCCTACGAGCAGTACTTC. It encodes CASSVAGGNSYEQYF.

The V call is TRBV27, the J call TRBJ1-1; TRBD1 matches 8 bases. V shed 6 bases, J shed 4 bases, and the junction held 10 bases outside the gene matches. The CDR3 has 15 amino acids. Germline lookup yields CDR1 MNHEY and CDR2 SMNVEV (reference sequence). The CDR3: CASRPHRDRRTEAFF. CDR3 nucleotides: TGTGCCAGCAGACCCCACCGGGACAGGCGCACTGAAGCTTTCTTT.

The rearrangement links TRBV2 to TRBJ2-2; D gene ambiguous. The germline gives CDR1 SNHLY, CDR2 FYNNEI. The germline V and J ends were trimmed by 2 bases and 2 bases, with 9 bases remaining between them. This CDR3 is 15 amino acids long. Written as DNA, the CDR3 is TGTGCCAGCAGTGAATCAGGCAGAAACACCGGGGAGCTGTTTTTT. Translation gives CASSESGRNTGELFF.

The V call is TRBV27, the J call TRBJ1-6; the match to TRBD1 covers 9 bases. V was pared by 6 bases and J by 7 bases, with 16 bases of the junction left unmatched. The V gene's germline CDR1 is MNHEY and CDR2 SMNVEV (reference sequence). The CDR3 loop spans 18 amino acids. CDR3 amino acids: CASSPGQGPPLLNSPLHF. The DNA for the CDR3 is TGTGCCAGCAGCCCGGGACAGGGTCCTCCCCTATTGAATTCACCCCTCCACTTT.

The CDR3 loop reads CASSHSMTVANEKLFF. The CDR3 DNA reads TGTGCCAGCAGCCACTCGATGACAGTAGCTAATGAAAAACTGTTTTTT. The genes are TRBV3-1 (or the pseudogene TRBV3-2) and TRBJ1-4, with D possibly being TRBD1 (5 bases). CDR1 is LGHDT, CDR2 YNNKEL, per germline (reference sequence). Deletions cut 3 bases from V and 3 bases from J, with 14 bases between. The length of the CDR3 is 16 residues.

The V call is TRBV2, the J call TRBJ2-1; TRBD2 is a possible D gene (6 bases). V was shortened by 3 bases and J by 0 bases, with 9 bases between the two germline ends. The CDR3 sequence is 15 residues long. The germline CDR1 and CDR2 sequences are SNHLY and FYNNEI. DNA of the CDR3: TGTGCCAGCAGTGATAGCGGACTCTCCTACAATGAGCAGTTCTTC. Amino acids: CASSDSGLSYNEQFF.

CDR3 coding DNA: TGTGCCAGCAGTTGGGACAGGGTGAACACTGAAGCTTTCTTT. It specifies CASSWDRVNTEAFF. The chain employs TRBV2 and TRBJ1-1; TRBD1 aligns across 9 bases. The CDR3 consists of 14 residues. Germline V lookup: CDR1 SNHLY, CDR2 FYNNEI. Trimming cost V 5 bases and J 0 bases; bases outside gene matches: 1.

The V call is TRBV6-1, the J call TRBJ2-7; D is possibly TRBD2 (5 bases). This CDR3 has 15 amino acids. Trimming shortened V by 2 bases and J by 2 bases, and 13 bases separated the two germline ends. CDR1 and CDR2 (germline): MNHNS, SASEGT. The CDR3 loop is CASSEIFRETYEQYF. The CDR3 nucleotides are TGTGCCAGCAGTGAAATCTTTCGGGAAACCTACGAGCAGTACTTC.

V and J are TRBV28 and TRBJ1-3; 8 nucleotides align to TRBD1. The V and J ends lost 4 bases and 3 bases, in that order; junction bases with no gene match: 8. Germline CDR1 reads MDHEN; CDR2 reads SYDVKM. The CDR3 runs 16 residues. The CDR3 is CASSSATGVGGNTIYF. CDR3 nucleotides: TGTGCCAGCAGTTCGGCGACAGGGGTAGGTGGAAACACCATATATTTT.

CDR3 residues: CASSLASGESYEQYF. For the CDR3, the DNA is TGTGCCAGCAGCTTAGCCAGCGGGGAATCCTACGAGCAGTACTTC. V usage is TRBV7-2 and J usage is TRBJ2-7; 7 bases are shared with TRBD2. V lost 0 bases and J lost 1; bases outside the gene matches: 3. Germline V lookup: CDR1 SGHTA, CDR2 FQGNSA. This CDR3 is built from 15 residues.

The chain links TRBV11-2 to TRBJ1-5; TRBD1 might be the D (5 bases). Germline V gene lookup returns CDR1 SGHAT and CDR2 FQNNGV. The CDR3 extends over 15 amino acids. Trimming stripped 2 bases from V and 7 bases from J, with 15 bases between. This chain's CDR3 is CASSLRSGTGQPQHF. The CDR3 region has the DNA TGTGCCAGCAGCTTACGCTCAGGAACAGGACAGCCCCAGCATTTT. Together with reference TRBV11-2 and TRBJ1-5, the CDR3 gives the full variable domain: EAGVAQSPRYKIIEKRQSVAFWCNPISGHATLYWYQQILGQGPKLLIQFQNNGVVDDSQLPKDRFSAERLKGVDSTLKIQPAKLEDSAVYLCASSLRSGTGQPQHFGDGTRLSIL.

V gene TRBV6-4 combines with J gene TRBJ1-3; 8 positions match TRBD1. Germline CDR1 is MRHNA and CDR2 is SNTAGT. Trimming took 0 bases from V and 7 from J; bases not matched to a gene: 8. The CDR3 loop spans 16 amino acids. DNA for the CDR3: TGTGCCAGCAGTGACTCGAGAGGGACAGGTGGGAACACCATATATTTT. This encodes CASSDSRGTGGNTIYF.

The chain combines TRBV9 with TRBJ1-3; D possibly corresponds to TRBD1 (6 bases). Trimming stripped 4 bases from V and 4 bases from J, with 12 bases between. This CDR3 spans 14 amino acids. Germline V gene data show CDR1 as SGDLS and CDR2 as YYNGEE. Written as DNA, the CDR3 is TGTGCCAGCAGCTCTACAGGGAGCGGAAACACCATATATTTT. Amino acids: CASSSTGSGNTIYF.

The rearrangement uses TRBV28 and TRBJ1-5; D call uncertain. This CDR3 contains 15 residues. V was cut by 7 bases and J by 7 bases, with 20 bases left in between. The germline gives CDR1 MDHEN, CDR2 SYDVKM. The CDR3 region is CASIRARGVVQPQHF. For the CDR3, the DNA is TGTGCCAGCATCCGGGCCCGGGGAGTGGTACAGCCCCAGCATTTT.

This chain uses TRBV6-5 with TRBJ2-7; perhaps TRBD2 as D (5 bases). Trimming stripped 2 bases from V and 3 bases from J, with 11 bases between. The CDR3 loop spans 14 amino acids. Germline V CDR1 and CDR2: MNHEY, SVGAGI. This chain's CDR3 is CASSYRDFGYEQYF. Written as DNA, the CDR3 is TGTGCCAGCAGTTACCGGGATTTCGGCTACGAGCAGTACTTC.

In the case of this clone: Other DNA sequences in this specimen translate into the identical CDR3. V usage is TRBV5-1 and J usage is TRBJ2-1; 7 nucleotides align to TRBD2. The V gene's germline CDR1 is SGHRS and CDR2 YFSETQ. The CDR3 has 15 residues. V shed 0 bases, J shed 4 bases, and the junction held 4 bases outside the gene matches. CDR3 coding DNA: TGCGCCAGCAGCTTGGGCGGGGGTTCATACAATGAGCAGTTCTTC. Translating gives CASSLGGGSYNEQFF.

The genes are TRBV19 and TRBJ2-3; 7 bases map to TRBD2. CDR3 size: 13 residues. Germline loops: CDR1 LNHDA, CDR2 SQIVND (reference sequence). V lost 10 bases, J lost 3 bases, and 7 bases stayed unmatched. In DNA, the CDR3 is TGTGCCACCCTGGACGGGGGGACAGATACGCAGTATTTT. It specifies CATLDGGTDTQYF.

A note on this clone: Distinct nucleotide sequences in the sample also encode this CDR3. The chain has TRBV2 and TRBJ2-2, with a possible D match to TRBD1 (6 bases). V dropped 4 bases and J dropped 4 bases, with 7 bases sitting between them. This CDR3 contains 13 residues. The germline gives CDR1 SNHLY, CDR2 FYNNEI. CDR3 DNA: TGTGCCAGCAGTGTCAGGGGCACCGGGGAGCTGTTTTTT. Translated: CASSVRGTGELFF.

This chain connects TRBV24-1 to TRBJ1-1, with 7 bases matching TRBD1. The V and J ends lost 7 bases and 3 bases, in that order; junction bases with no gene match: 4. The CDR3 totals 13 residues. CDR1 is KGHDR and CDR2 is SFDVKD in the germline V gene. The CDR3 DNA reads as TGTGCCACCAGGGCAGGGGGATACACTGAAGCTTTCTTT. Its translation: CATRAGGYTEAFF.